This T cell receptor (beta chain) is from a study of identical twins (dated by TCRdb to the mid-2010s). Regarding the study in general: To test whether fetal clonotypes persist, the study used deep sequencing on TCR alpha and beta repertoires from monozygotic twins, unrelated adults of various ages, and cord blood. To rule out contamination, the twin experiments were replicated at different times with different library preparation protocols.

This clonotype was recorded many times. This receptor's antigen is unknown. Base quality data are lacking; no much larger clone is found one base away. Every donor in the study was a healthy Caucasian. Three pairs of female monozygotic twins, all aged about 18 to 30 years, were included in the twin cohort. RNA for TCR libraries was isolated from peripheral blood mononuclear cells. Overall study results and their limits: Zero-insertion analyses could be partly confounded by invariant T cells such as MAIT and iNKT, although diverse VJ usage argued against such confounding for most clonotypes. In beta out-of-frame sequences, excess twin sharing was weaker, because having fewer shared sequences lowered the signal-to-noise ratio. Compared with coincidental sharing between unrelated individuals, out-of-frame TCR alpha sequences shared between twins had an excess of sequences with low generation probability. Abundant cord blood beta clonotypes had fewer insertions, young adult naive repertoires showed a similar but weaker trend, and memory repertoires showed no such trend. Out-of-frame TCR alpha sharing in monozygotic twins was systematically underestimated by recombination models, whereas sharing between unrelated individuals was in agreement with the recombination models. Conclusions relied on cross-sectional statistical analysis, since the same donors could not be followed over many years.

Library preparation employed 5' RACE. The data were produced on an Illumina HiSeq 2000. A universal primer binding site was added through template switching, and the final cDNA carried a unique molecular identifier so that TCR cDNA molecules could be counted accurately. Specific primers in the conserved constant-segment region were used to synthesize first-strand cDNA for the TCR alpha and beta chains. Each cDNA library was double barcoded, with a SMART-Mk sample barcode plus Illumina barcodes, to control for contamination. TruSeq adapter sequences along with Illumina sample barcodes were introduced in two successive PCR steps. Sequencing of the TCR alpha and beta cDNA libraries was done on the Illumina HiSeq platform using custom primers. Regarding the original processing steps: MiGEC processed the raw reads to extract unique molecular identifiers, while MiXCR was used to determine the CDR3 positions. For each individual, recombination models were inferred using an EM algorithm with the repgenHMM and IGoR tools. The tcR package in R was used for shared clonotype analysis, with sharing normalized by the product of cloneset sizes. To study raw recombination free of thymic and clonal selection effects, out-of-frame nonproductive sequences were analyzed. TCRdb took the public reads, trimmed them with fastp at Q25, ran MiXCR for clone calling and kept in-frame beta chains. Rows merge per CDR3 protein into single entries with the most common DNA and genes. These V and J calls originate from TCRdb's pipeline instead of the authors' own analysis. This sample comprises hundreds of thousands of distinct CDR3 sequences, 21% of them detected only once. Approximately 4.3% of the sample is held by the ten biggest clonotypes.

These data were also filed under a second study, of T cells expressing NK-cell markers. That second report states: In sorted CD3+CD56+NKG2C+, CD3+CD56+NKG2C- and CD3+CD56-NKG2C+ T-cell subsets from several donors, TCR beta-chain repertoires were profiled. Among the eight sequenced donors, only one was HCMV-seronegative, while the other seven were HCMV-seropositive. To restrict sorting to alphabetaTCR-expressing T cells, an anti-gammadeltaTCR antibody was added in several experiments. In six donors, the dominant CD3+CD56+NKG2C+ clonotypes were among the top 10 CD8+ clonotypes and accounted for roughly 1.0-8% of CD8+ T cells. Those dominant clonotypes were again the most abundant among CD3+CD56-NKG2C+ cells in a few donors, at about 28.3-65%. Whether the expanded NKG2C-expressing T cell clones were specific for HCMV antigens remained unclear. The eight sequenced donors were randomly selected healthy volunteers, three men and five women. A commercial ELISA kit detecting HCMV-specific IgG in serum was used to determine HCMV serostatus. Bulk peripheral blood T-cell repertoires were additionally sequenced from unsorted PBMC for roughly six donors. Reads were demultiplexed and grouped by UMI with MIGEC, and clonotypes were assembled and quantified with MiTCR. Only TCR cDNA sequences supported by at least two reads were kept to exclude erroneous sequences. The tcR package was used for downstream repertoire analysis, with clonotypes matched between fractions based on CDR3 nucleotide sequence plus V segment. VDJmatch was used to annotate antigen specificity against VDJdb, with one amino acid substitution in CDR3 permitted.

This TCR derives from a woman aged 18-29 years in good health. The source material was PBMCs.

The nucleotide sequence reads as follows: TGTGCCAGCAGCTTGTGGGAGGTGGGCCCGTCCTACGAGCAGTACTTC. Its product reads: CASSLWEVGPSYEQYF. This chain is built from TRBV5-8 and TRBJ2-7, and perhaps TRBD2 as D gene, on 6 matching bases. From the cysteine up to the phenylalanine, the CDR3 has a length of 16 residues. Just the 48-base CDR3 DNA is kept, in frame starting at base 1. CDR1 is given as SGHTS and CDR2 as YDEGEE, both from the germline V gene. The trim is 1 base for V and 1 base for J, with a gap of 15 bases between the germline ends. The CDR3 plus the reference TRBV5-8 and TRBJ2-7 genes for the other parts give the full variable domain: EAGVTQSPTHLIKTRGQQATLRCSPISGHTSVYWYQQALGLGLQFLLWYDEGEERNRGNFPPRFSGRQFPNYSSELNVNALELEDSALYLCASSLWEVGPSYEQYFGPGTRLTVT.